This T cell receptor beta chain stems from a study of blood T cell repertoires in COVID-19. Looking at the study overall: Whether acute or convalescent, the COVID-19 samples came from the United States, Italy and Spain. Sample material is recorded as cDNA or gDNA derived from T cells, B-cell-depleted T cells, or PBMCs.

V lost 5 bases, J lost 5 bases, and 10 bases stayed unmatched. The CDR3 loop spans 15 amino acids. Per the germline V gene, CDR1 is LGHNA and CDR2 is YNFKEQ. Original handling: Reference gene primer amplification yielded estimated nucleated cell counts. The method was immunoSEQ multiplex PCR; TCRdb's version includes in-frame clones alone and lacks a portion of them. V, J and clone size derive from that table, while D and trimming were established from the DNA sequence. The profile shows 70,000 to 95,000 clones, almost 80% of them singletons. This clonotype originated in a human donor in a cohort sampled during active COVID-19. V gene TRBV4-2 combines with J gene TRBJ1-2; 8 bases align to TRBD1. The sample taken for sequencing was peripheral blood. The CDR3 region has the DNA TGTGCCAGCAGCACGGGAACAGGGGGAGGGTATGGCTACACCTTC. Translation gives CASSTGTGGGYGYTF.